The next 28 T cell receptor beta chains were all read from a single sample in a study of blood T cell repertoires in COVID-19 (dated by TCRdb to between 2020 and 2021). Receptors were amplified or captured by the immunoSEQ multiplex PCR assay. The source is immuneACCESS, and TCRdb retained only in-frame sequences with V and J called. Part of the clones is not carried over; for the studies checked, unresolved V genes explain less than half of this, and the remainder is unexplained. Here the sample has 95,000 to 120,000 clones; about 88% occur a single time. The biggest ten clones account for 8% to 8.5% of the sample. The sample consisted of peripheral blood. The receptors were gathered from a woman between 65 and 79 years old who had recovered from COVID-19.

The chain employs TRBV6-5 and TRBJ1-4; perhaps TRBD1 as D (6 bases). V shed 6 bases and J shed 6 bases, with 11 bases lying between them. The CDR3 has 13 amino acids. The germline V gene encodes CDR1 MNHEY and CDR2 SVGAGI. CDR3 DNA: TGTGCCAGCAGGGAGGACAGTTATGAAAAACTGTTTTTT. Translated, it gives CASREDSYEKLFF.

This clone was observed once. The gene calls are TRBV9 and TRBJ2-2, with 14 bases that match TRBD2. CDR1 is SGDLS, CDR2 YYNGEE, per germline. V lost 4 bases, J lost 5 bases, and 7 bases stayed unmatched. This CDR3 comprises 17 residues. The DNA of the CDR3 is TGTGCCAGCAGCCCCCGACTAGCGGGGGGGAGGACCGGGGAGCTGTTTTTT. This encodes CASSPRLAGGRTGELFF. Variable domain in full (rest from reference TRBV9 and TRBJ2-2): DSGVTQTPKHLITATGQRVTLRCSPRSGDLSVYWYQQSLDQGLQFLIQYYNGEERAKGNILERFSAQQFPDLHSELNLSSLELGDSALYFCASSPRLAGGRTGELFFGEGSRLTVL.

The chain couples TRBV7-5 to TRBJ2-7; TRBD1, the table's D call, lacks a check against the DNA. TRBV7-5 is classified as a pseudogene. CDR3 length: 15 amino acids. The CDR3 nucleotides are TGTGTCAGAAGTTCCAGGACAGGGAAAGTCTACGAGCAGTACTTC. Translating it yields CVRSSRTGKVYEQYF.

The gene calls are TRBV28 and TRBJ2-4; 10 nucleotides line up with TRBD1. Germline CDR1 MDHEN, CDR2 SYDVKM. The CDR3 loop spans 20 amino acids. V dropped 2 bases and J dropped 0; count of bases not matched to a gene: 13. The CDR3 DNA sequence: TGTGCCAGCAGTTTAAGATGGTGGGACAGGGGCGCCCTAGCCAAAAACATTCAGTACTTC. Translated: CASSLRWWDRGALAKNIQYF.

CDR3 bases: TGTGCCATCAGTGAGTCTGGACTAGGCGGGGGGCTCACAGATACGCAGTATTTT. As protein: CAISESGLGGGLTDTQYF. V usage is TRBV10-3 and J usage is TRBJ2-3; 8 positions match TRBD2. In germline, CDR1 is ENHRY, CDR2 SYGVKD. V shed 0 bases, J shed 2 bases, and the junction held 10 bases outside the gene matches. This CDR3 comprises 18 residues.

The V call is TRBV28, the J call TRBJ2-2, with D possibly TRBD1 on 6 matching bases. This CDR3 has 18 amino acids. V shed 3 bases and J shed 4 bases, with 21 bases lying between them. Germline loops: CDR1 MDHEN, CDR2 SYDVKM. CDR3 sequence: CASSFRDGWQGSTGELFF. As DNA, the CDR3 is TGTGCCAGCAGTTTTCGGGATGGGTGGCAGGGGAGCACCGGGGAGCTGTTTTTT. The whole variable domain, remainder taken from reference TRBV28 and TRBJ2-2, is DVKVTQSSRYLVKRTGEKVFLECVQDMDHENMFWYRQDPGLGLRLIYFSYDVKMKEKGDIPEGYSVSREKKERFSLILESASTNQTSMYLCASSFRDGWQGSTGELFFGEGSRLTVL.

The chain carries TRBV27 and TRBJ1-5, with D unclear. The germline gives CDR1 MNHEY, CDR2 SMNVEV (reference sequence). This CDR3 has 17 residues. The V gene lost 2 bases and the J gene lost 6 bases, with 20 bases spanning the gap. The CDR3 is CASSLPPAGRVIQPQHF. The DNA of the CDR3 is TGTGCCAGCAGTTTACCACCCGCCGGGAGGGTTATTCAGCCCCAGCATTTT.

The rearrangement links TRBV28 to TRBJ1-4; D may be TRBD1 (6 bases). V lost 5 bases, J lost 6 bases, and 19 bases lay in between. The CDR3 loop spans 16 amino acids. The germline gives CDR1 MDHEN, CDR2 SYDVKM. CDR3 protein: CASSGRQVHTYEKLFF. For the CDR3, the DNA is TGTGCCAGCAGTGGCAGACAGGTACATACTTATGAAAAACTGTTTTTT. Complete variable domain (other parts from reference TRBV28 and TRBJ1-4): DVKVTQSSRYLVKRTGEKVFLECVQDMDHENMFWYRQDPGLGLRLIYFSYDVKMKEKGDIPEGYSVSREKKERFSLILESASTNQTSMYLCASSGRQVHTYEKLFFGSGTQLSVL.

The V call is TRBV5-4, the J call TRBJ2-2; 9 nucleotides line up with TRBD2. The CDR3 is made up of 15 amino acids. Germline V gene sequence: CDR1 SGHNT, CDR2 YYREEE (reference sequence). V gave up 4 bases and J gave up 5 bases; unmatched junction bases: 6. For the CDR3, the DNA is TGTGCCAGCAGCCCGGGACTAGCAGGGACCGGGGAGCTGTTTTTT. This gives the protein CASSPGLAGTGELFF.

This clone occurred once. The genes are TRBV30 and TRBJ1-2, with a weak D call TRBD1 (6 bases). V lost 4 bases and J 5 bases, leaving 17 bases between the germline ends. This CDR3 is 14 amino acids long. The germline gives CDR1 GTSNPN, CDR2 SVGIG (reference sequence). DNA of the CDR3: TGTGCCTGGACCACGACCACAGGGCCGTATGGCTACACCTTC. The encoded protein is CAWTTTTGPYGYTF.

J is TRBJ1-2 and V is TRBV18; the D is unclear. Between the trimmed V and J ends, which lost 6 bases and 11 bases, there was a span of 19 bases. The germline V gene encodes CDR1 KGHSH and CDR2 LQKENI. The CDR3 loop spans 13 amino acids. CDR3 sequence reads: CASSSGQALLYTF. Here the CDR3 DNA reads TGTGCCAGCTCCAGCGGTCAGGCCCTTTTATACACCTTC.

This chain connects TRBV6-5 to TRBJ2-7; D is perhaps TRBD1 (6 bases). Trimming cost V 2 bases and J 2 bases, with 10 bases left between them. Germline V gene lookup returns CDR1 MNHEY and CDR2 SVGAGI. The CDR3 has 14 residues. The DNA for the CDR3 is TGTGCCAGCAGTTACAGCCGGACAGCCTACGAGCAGTACTTC. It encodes CASSYSRTAYEQYF.

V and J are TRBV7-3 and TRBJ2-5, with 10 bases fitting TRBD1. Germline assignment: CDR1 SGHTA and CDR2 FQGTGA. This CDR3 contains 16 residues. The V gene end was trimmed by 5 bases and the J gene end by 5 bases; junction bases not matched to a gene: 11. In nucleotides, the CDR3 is TGTGCCAGCAGCCCAAGGCCGACAGGGGGCGCGGAGACCCAGTACTTC. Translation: CASSPRPTGGAETQYF.

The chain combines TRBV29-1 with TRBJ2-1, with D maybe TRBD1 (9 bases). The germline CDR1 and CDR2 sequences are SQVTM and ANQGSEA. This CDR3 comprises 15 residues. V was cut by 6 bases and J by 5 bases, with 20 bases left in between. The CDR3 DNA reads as TGCAGCGTCCGGGGGGGACAGGGCTCTCACAATGAGCAGTTCTTC. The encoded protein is CSVRGGQGSHNEQFF.

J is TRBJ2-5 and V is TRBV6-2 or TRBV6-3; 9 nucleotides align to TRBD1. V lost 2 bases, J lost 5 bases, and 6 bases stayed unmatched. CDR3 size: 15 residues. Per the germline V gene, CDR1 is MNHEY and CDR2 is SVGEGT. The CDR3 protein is CASSYGTGNPETQYF. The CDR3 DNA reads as TGTGCCAGCAGTTACGGGACAGGGAATCCGGAGACCCAGTACTTC.

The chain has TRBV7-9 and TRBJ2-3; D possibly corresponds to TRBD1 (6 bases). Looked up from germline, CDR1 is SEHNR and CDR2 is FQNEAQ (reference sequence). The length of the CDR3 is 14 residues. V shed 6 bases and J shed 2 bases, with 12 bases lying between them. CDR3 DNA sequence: TGTGCCAGCAGGCCGAGGGACAACACAGATACGCAGTATTTT. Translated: CASRPRDNTDTQYF.

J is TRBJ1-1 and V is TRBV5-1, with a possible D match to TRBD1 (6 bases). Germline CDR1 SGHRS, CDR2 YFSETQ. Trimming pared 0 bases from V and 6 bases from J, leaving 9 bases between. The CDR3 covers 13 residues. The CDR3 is CASSLDRVSEAFF. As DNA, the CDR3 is TGCGCCAGCAGCTTGGACAGGGTTTCTGAAGCTTTCTTT.

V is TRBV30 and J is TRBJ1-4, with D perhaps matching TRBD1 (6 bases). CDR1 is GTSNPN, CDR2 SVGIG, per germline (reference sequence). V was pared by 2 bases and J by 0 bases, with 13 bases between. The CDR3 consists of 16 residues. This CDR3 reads CAWSRRDMPTNEKLFF. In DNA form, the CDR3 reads TGTGCCTGGAGTCGCCGGGACATGCCAACTAATGAAAAACTGTTTTTT.

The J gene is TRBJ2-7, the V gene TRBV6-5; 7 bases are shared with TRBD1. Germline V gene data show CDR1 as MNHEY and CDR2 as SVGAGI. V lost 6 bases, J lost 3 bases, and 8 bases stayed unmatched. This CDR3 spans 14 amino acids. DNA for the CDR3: TGTGCCAGCAGGCCAGGGGGTACCGTCTACGAGCAGTACTTC. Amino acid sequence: CASRPGGTVYEQYF.

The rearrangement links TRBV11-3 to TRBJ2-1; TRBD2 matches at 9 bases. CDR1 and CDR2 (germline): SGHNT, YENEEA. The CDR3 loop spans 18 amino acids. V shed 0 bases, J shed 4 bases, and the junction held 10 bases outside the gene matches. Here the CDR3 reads CASSLEGGLAGRYNEQFF. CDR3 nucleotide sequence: TGTGCCAGCAGCTTAGAAGGGGGTCTAGCGGGACGATACAATGAGCAGTTCTTC.

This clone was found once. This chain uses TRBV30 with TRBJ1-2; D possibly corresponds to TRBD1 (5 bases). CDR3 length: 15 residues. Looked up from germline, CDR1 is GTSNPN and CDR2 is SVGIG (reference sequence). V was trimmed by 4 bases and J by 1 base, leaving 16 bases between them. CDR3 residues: CAWTRLAGLNYGYTF. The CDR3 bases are TGTGCCTGGACAAGGTTGGCGGGACTTAACTATGGCTACACCTTC.

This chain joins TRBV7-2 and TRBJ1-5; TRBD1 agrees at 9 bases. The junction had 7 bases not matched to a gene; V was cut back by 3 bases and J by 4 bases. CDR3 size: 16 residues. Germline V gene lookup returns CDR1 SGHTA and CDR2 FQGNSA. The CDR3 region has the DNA TGTGCCAGCAGCTTGGGACAGGGACGCCCTAATCAGCCCCAGCATTTT. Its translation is CASSLGQGRPNQPQHF.

CDR3 residues: CASSARDRVGPDTQYF. CDR3 in DNA: TGCGCCAGCAGCGCCCGGGACAGGGTGGGCCCAGATACGCAGTATTTT. This chain connects TRBV4-3 to TRBJ2-3, with 9 bases aligning to TRBD1. The CDR3 has 16 amino acids. J was trimmed by 4 bases and V by 5 bases; bases with no gene match: 10. CDR1 LGHNA and CDR2 YSLEER come from the germline V gene.

The CDR3 DNA is TGTGCCAGCAGGGGGGGTATAGGGAATCAGCCCCAGCATTTT. Its protein product is CASRGGIGNQPQHF. The chain recombines TRBV28 with TRBJ1-5; possibly TRBD1 for D (5 bases). The CDR3 runs to 14 residues. Trimming cost V 6 bases and J 4 bases, with 13 bases left between them. The germline V gene encodes CDR1 MDHEN and CDR2 SYDVKM.

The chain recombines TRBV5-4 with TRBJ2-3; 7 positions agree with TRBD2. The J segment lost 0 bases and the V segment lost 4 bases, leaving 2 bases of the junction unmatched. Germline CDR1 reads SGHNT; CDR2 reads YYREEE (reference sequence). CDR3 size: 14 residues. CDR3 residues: CASSREASTDTQYF. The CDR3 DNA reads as TGTGCCAGCAGCCGGGAGGCTAGCACAGATACGCAGTATTTT.

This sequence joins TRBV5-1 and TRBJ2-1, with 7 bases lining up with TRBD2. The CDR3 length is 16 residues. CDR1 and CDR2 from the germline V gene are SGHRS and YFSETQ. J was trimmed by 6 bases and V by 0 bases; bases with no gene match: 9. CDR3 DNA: TGCGCCAGCAGCTTGGGTCTTTCTAGCGGAGCCAATGAGCAGTTCTTC. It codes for CASSLGLSSGANEQFF.

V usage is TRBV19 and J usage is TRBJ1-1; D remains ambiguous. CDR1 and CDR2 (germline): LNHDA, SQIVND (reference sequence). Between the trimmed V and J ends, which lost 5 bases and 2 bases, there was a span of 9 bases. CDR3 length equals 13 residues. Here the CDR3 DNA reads TGTGCCAGTAGTGGCCAACCAAACACTGAAGCTTTCTTT. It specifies CASSGQPNTEAFF.

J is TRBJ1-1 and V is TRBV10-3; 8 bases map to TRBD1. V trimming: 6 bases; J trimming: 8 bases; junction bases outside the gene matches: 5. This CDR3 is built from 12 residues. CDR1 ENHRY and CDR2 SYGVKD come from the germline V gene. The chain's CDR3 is CAISDTGGEAFF. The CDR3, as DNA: TGTGCCATCAGCGACACAGGGGGGGAAGCTTTCTTT.